This record looks at one TCR beta chain sequence and its context. Its antigen target is currently unknown. Qualities for individual bases were not recorded, and no much larger clone is one base off. CDR1 and CDR2 are read off the germline V gene as SGHVS and FQNEAQ. Trimming costs V 5 bases and J 7 bases, and their ends lie 17 bases apart. The CDR3 measures 14 amino acids from cysteine to phenylalanine. CDR3 DNA is the only sequence kept; it has 42 bases, read in frame from the first base. This specimen comes from a study of T cell changes during pregnancy in multiple sclerosis (dated by TCRdb to the late 2010s). Background for the entire study: The study looked at changes in the T cell repertoire across pregnancy in women with multiple sclerosis.

Preparation of the library involved the immunoSEQ multiplex PCR assay. In its TCRdb copy, this immuneACCESS table keeps in-frame sequences only and misses some clones. Where compared with another copy, unresolved V genes explain less than half of these, and the others have no known cause. The sample records some 97,000 clones, about 90% of which are singletons. Just under 2% of the sample comes from the top ten. The sequences come from peripheral blood, collected after pregnancy. The chain employs TRBV7-8 and TRBJ2-5; TRBD2 is possibly the D segment (6 matching bases). This sequence originates from a female donor with multiple sclerosis, enrolled in a pregnancy study. The CDR3 is CASSGRDWTGTQYF. The bases read TGTGCCAGCAGCGGCCGGGACTGGACCGGGACCCAGTACTTC.